A selection of T cell receptor beta chains follows, all from one sample in a study of cytomegalovirus exposure and HLA in healthy donors. The repertoire was sequenced with immunoSEQ multiplex PCR; TCRdb's copy has only in-frame clones and lacks some. This table has 85,000 to 90,000 clones, under 85% appearing once. Sequencing used PBMCs. All receptors come from a man aged 25 to 40 in good health and CMV-seronegative. CDR3s include the opening cysteine and the closing phenylalanine or tryptophan. The order of the fields is D gene, V gene, clone size, J gene, CDR3 DNA, CDR3 protein. The D gene is left open where the match is weak. Expanded clones get a size class; other rows say once, few or many, or leave the size out.

TRBD2	TRBV5-1	.	TRBJ2-2	TGCGCCAGCAGCTTGGACAGCGGGGGCGGCACCGGGGAGCTGTTTTTT	CASSLDSGGGTGELFF
TRBD1	TRBV7-8	.	TRBJ1-1	TGTGCCAGCAGGGGGACAGGGGGCACTGAAGCTTTCTTT	CASRGTGGTEAFF
TRBD1	TRBV6-6	.	TRBJ1-1	TGTGCCAGCAGTACCATAACGGGACAGGGGTCCTCTGAAGCTTTCTTT	CASSTITGQGSSEAFF
.	TRBV28	.	TRBJ2-3	TGTGCCAGCAGCGGGACACCTAGCACAGATACGCAGTATTTT	CASSGTPSTDTQYF
.	TRBV27	.	TRBJ2-3	TGTGCCAGCAGTCCATACTTCCAGGGTCCAGATACGCAGTATTTT	CASSPYFQGPDTQYF
TRBD1	TRBV6-1	once	TRBJ2-7	TGTGCCAGCAGTGAAGCTAGGGCCAGGGCCAGGGGGCTCTCCTACGAGCAGTACTTC	CASSEARARARGLSYEQYF
.	TRBV18	.	TRBJ1-5	TGTGCCAGCTCACCATACCGGGATTCGCAGCCCCAGCATTTT	CASSPYRDSQPQHF
TRBD1	TRBV29-1	.	TRBJ1-1	TGCAGCGGCAGGGTGGGACAGGGGGAAGCTTTCTTT	CSGRVGQGEAFF
TRBD1	TRBV18	.	TRBJ2-5	TGTGCCAGCTCACTTCCGGGACAGGGGAGCCAAGAGACCCAGTACTTC	CASSLPGQGSQETQYF
TRBD1	TRBV18	.	TRBJ2-7	TGTGCCAGCTCAACGGGACAGGGGGGCACCATCGAGCAGTACTTC	CASSTGQGGTIEQYF
.	TRBV9	.	TRBJ1-1	TGTGCCAGCAGCGTAGTACTGGGGCGAGGAACTGAAGCTTTCTTT	CASSVVLGRGTEAFF
.	TRBV15	.	TRBJ2-5	TGTGCCACCAGCAGAGATCTCTTGACAGGAGAAAAAGAGACCCAGTACTTC	CATSRDLLTGEKETQYF
.	TRBV10-3	.	TRBJ2-7	TGTGCCATCAGTGACAGAAACTCCTACGAGCAGTACTTC	CAISDRNSYEQYF
TRBD1	TRBV25-1	.	TRBJ1-5	TGTGCCAGCAGTCCACAGGGGGAACAGCCCCAGCATTTT	CASSPQGEQPQHF
TRBD2	TRBV28	once	TRBJ2-5	TGTGCCAGCAAAAGCGGGGCCCGTGGAGAGACCCAGTACTTC	CASKSGARGETQYF
TRBD2	TRBV12-5	.	TRBJ2-1	TGTGCTAGTGGTTTGGCTAGCGGGGGTCACAATGAGCAGTTCTTC	CASGLASGGHNEQFF
TRBD2	TRBV27	.	TRBJ2-4	TGTGCCAGCAGTTTTGTGGACGGGGGGGCTGGAAACATTCAGTACTTC	CASSFVDGGAGNIQYF
TRBD1	TRBV2	.	TRBJ1-2	TGTGCCAGCACTTCGACAGGGGCGGGTGGCTACACCTTC	CASTSTGAGGYTF
TRBD2	TRBV18	.	TRBJ2-7	TGTGCCAGCTCATTGCGGGGGGCTGACTACGAGCAGTACTTC	CASSLRGADYEQYF
.	TRBV5-6	few	TRBJ1-4	TGTGCCAGCAGCTTGGTCAGGGCAGATGCAACTAATGAAAAACTGTTTTTT	CASSLVRADATNEKLFF
.	TRBV2	.	TRBJ2-2	TGTGCCAGCAGTGAAGTGGGGGCTTGGGAGCTGTTTTTT	CASSEVGAWELFF
TRBD1	TRBV2	.	TRBJ1-2	TGTGCCAGCAGGGGGGACAGGGACCTCGCCCGCTACACCTTC	CASRGDRDLARYTF
.	TRBV6-5	.	TRBJ2-3	TGTGCCAGCAGTCAGAGGCTAGGCACAGATACGCAGTATTTT	CASSQRLGTDTQYF
.	TRBV5-1	.	TRBJ2-1	TGCGCCAGCAGCTTTACTACAGGTGACAATGAGCAGTTCTTC	CASSFTTGDNEQFF
.	TRBV6-1	.	TRBJ1-2	TGTGCCAGCAGTGCCCACCAGACAGCTGGCTACACCTTC	CASSAHQTAGYTF
TRBD1	TRBV10-3	.	TRBJ1-1	TGTGCCATCAGTGAGAGCCCAGGGGGGACCCTTATGAACACTGAAGCTTTCTTT	CAISESPGGTLMNTEAFF
.	TRBV21-1	.	TRBJ2-7	TGTGCCAGCAGCAAAGTTAGCGGATCCTACGAGCAGTACTTC	CASSKVSGSYEQYF
TRBD1	TRBV30	few	TRBJ1-4	TGTGCCTGGAGTCAGGGGGCTAATGAAAAACTGTTTTTT	CAWSQGANEKLFF
.	TRBV6-5	.	TRBJ1-3	TGTGCCAGCAGTCGAAATAGAGGGAACACCATATATTTT	CASSRNRGNTIYF
TRBD2	TRBV14	.	TRBJ2-3	TGTGCCAGCAGCGCGAGACTAGCGGGGGACACAGATACGCAGTATTTT	CASSARLAGDTDTQYF
.	TRBV19	.	TRBJ2-5	TGTGCCAGTAATGATGGCGGGGTGGCCCAGTACTTC	CASNDGGVAQYF
.	TRBV10-3	few	TRBJ2-5	TGTGCCATCAGTGAGTCAACAGGACCCGAGACCCAGTACTTC	CAISESTGPETQYF
TRBD1	TRBV27	.	TRBJ1-2	TGTGCCAGCAGTCTAGGCCGGAACAGGGGTAGGGGCTACACCTTC	CASSLGRNRGRGYTF
.	TRBV10-3	.	TRBJ1-5	TGTGCCATCAGTGATCGGACAGTAGGGGGTCAGCCCCAGCATTTT	CAISDRTVGGQPQHF
.	TRBV5-1	.	TRBJ1-1	TGCGCCAGCAGTCAGGGGCCCGACACTGAAGCTTTCTTT	CASSQGPDTEAFF
TRBD1	TRBV7-8	.	TRBJ1-1	TGTGCCAGCAGACGACAGGGGGAGAACACTGAAGCTTTCTTT	CASRRQGENTEAFF
.	TRBV6-6	.	TRBJ1-2	TGTGCCAGCAGTGGTGGGGGGGCTAACTATGGCTACACCTTC	CASSGGGANYGYTF
.	TRBV2	once	TRBJ1-5	TGTGCCAGCAGTGAGGGCTACTATCAGCCCCAGCATTTT	CASSEGYYQPQHF
.	TRBV4-2	.	TRBJ1-4	TGTGCCAGCAGCCAACCGGACACCGGGTCGGAAAAACTGTTTTTT	CASSQPDTGSEKLFF
TRBD2	TRBV10-2	.	TRBJ2-1	TGCGCCAGTGCTGGCTGGGGGGGTTCCTACAATGAGCAGTTCTTC	CASAGWGGSYNEQFF
.	TRBV4-2	.	TRBJ1-4	TGTGCCAGCAGCCAAGTGGGGGGAACTAATGAAAAACTGTTTTTT	CASSQVGGTNEKLFF
TRBD1	TRBV12-5	once	TRBJ2-3	TGTGCTAGTGGTTTGCCTAGCAGGGGGCGAGGGGGACCAGATACGCAGTATTTT	CASGLPSRGRGGPDTQYF
TRBD2	TRBV6-1	few	TRBJ2-1	TGTGCCAGCAGTGAGGGACTAGCGGGGGGGCTGGGCGGTGAGCAGTTCTTC	CASSEGLAGGLGGEQFF
TRBD1	TRBV28	.	TRBJ1-6	TGTGCCAGCATACAGGGGAATAATTCACCCCTCCACTTT	CASIQGNNSPLHF
TRBD2	TRBV4-2	.	TRBJ2-1	TGTGCCAGCAGCCCGGGACTAGCGGGCGGTCGATTTGAGCAGTTCTTC	CASSPGLAGGRFEQFF
TRBD1	TRBV6-1	.	TRBJ2-7	TGTGCCAGCAGTGATCGGGACAGGGTCTCCTACGAGCAGTACTTC	CASSDRDRVSYEQYF
.	TRBV30	.	TRBJ1-1	TGTGCCTGGGGACAGAGGAACACTGAAGCTTTCTTT	CAWGQRNTEAFF
TRBD1	TRBV11-1	.	TRBJ2-7	TGTGCCAGCAGCCAGGGGACAGGGCTTTACGAGCAGTACTTC	CASSQGTGLYEQYF
.	TRBV5-1	.	TRBJ1-6	TGCGCCAGTAGGGAGAATTCACCCCTCCACTTT	CASRENSPLHF
TRBD2	TRBV7-9	.	TRBJ2-1	TGTGCCAGCAGCTTAGCGCGGACTAGCGGTTACAATGAGCAGTTCTTC	CASSLARTSGYNEQFF
.	TRBV27	.	TRBJ1-6	TGTGCCAGCAGTCCTTATCGGGGTAATTCACCCCTCCACTTT	CASSPYRGNSPLHF
TRBD1	TRBV9	.	TRBJ2-3	TGTGCCAGCAGCGTACAACCGGGACAGACAGGCACAGATACGCAGTATTTT	CASSVQPGQTGTDTQYF
.	TRBV5-8	.	TRBJ1-1	TGTGCCAGCAGCTTTCTATGGGGGGAGAACACTGAAGCTTTCTTT	CASSFLWGENTEAFF
TRBD1	TRBV6-6	.	TRBJ1-1	TGTGCCAGCAGTTCGGACAGGGAGAACACTGAAGCTTTCTTT	CASSSDRENTEAFF
.	TRBV19	.	TRBJ1-1	TGTGCCAGTAGTATTCATCGGCGGATTGGTGCTGAAGCTTTCTTT	CASSIHRRIGAEAFF